This T cell receptor (beta chain) was identified during a study of cytomegalovirus exposure and HLA in healthy donors. With regard to this clone: Other nucleotide sequences from this sample produce the same CDR3.

Healthy donors of bone marrow made up the group. The CDR3 loop spans 15 amino acids. V lost 9 bases and J lost 2, with 19 bases in between. The germline V gene encodes CDR1 MNHEY and CDR2 SVGAGI. 13 Jbeta primers and 60 Vbeta primers were used for the PCR. The method was immunoSEQ multiplex PCR; TCRdb's version includes in-frame clones alone and lacks a portion of them. The repertoire includes tens of thousands of clones, 65% of them detected once, and about 22% sits in the top ten. The chain links TRBV6-5 to TRBJ2-5; D might be TRBD2 (6 bases). The TCR comes from a woman in her forties or fifties in good health and CMV-seropositive. The specimen sequenced was PBMCs. As DNA, the CDR3 is TGTGCCAGTAGCTACTCCGGGACTCGTCAAGAGACCCAGTACTTC. Encoded protein: CASSYSGTRQETQYF.